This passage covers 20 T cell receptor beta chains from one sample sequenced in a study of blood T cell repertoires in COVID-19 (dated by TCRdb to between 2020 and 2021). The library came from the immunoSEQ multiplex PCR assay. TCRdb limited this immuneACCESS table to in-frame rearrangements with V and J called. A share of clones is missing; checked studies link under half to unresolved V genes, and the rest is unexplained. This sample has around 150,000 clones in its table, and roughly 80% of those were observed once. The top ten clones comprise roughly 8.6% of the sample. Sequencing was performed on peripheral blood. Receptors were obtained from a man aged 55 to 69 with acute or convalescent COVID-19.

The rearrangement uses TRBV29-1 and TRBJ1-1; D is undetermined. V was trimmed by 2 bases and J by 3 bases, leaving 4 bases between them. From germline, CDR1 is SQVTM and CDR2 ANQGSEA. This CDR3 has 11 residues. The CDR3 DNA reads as TGCAGCGTTGAAAGAGACACTGAAGCTTTCTTT. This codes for CSVERDTEAFF.

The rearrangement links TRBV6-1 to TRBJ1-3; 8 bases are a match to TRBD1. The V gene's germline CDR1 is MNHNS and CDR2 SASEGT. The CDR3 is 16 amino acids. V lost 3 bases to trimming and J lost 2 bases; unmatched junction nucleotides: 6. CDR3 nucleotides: TGTGCCAGCAGTGACGACAGGGGTTGGGCTGGAAACACCATATATTTT. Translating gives CASSDDRGWAGNTIYF.

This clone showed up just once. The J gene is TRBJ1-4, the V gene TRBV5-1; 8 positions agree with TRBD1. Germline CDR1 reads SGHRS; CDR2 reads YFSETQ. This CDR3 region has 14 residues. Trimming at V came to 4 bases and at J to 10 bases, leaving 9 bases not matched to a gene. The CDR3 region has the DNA TGCGCCAGCAGCCCGGACAGGGAACTGGGAAAACTGTTTTTT. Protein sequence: CASSPDRELGKLFF.

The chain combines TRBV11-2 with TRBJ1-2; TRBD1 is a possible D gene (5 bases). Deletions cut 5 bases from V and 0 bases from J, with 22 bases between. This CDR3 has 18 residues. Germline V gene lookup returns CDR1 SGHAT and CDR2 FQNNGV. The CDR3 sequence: CASSPAGSGGYSNYGYTF. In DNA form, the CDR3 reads TGTGCCAGCAGCCCCGCGGGGTCCGGGGGATATTCTAACTATGGCTACACCTTC.

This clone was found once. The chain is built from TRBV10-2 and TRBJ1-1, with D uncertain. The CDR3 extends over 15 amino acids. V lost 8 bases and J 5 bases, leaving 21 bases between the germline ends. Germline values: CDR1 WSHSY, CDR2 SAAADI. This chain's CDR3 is CASRPDDWAGTEAFF. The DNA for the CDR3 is TGCGCCAGCCGTCCCGATGATTGGGCTGGAACTGAAGCTTTCTTT.

CDR3 residues: CASSLGPGATEAFF. CDR3 nucleotide sequence: TGTGCCAGTAGTCTCGGGCCAGGGGCCACTGAAGCTTTCTTT. The rearrangement links TRBV19 to TRBJ1-1; D is perhaps TRBD1 (6 bases). V shed 5 bases and J shed 4 bases, with 14 bases lying between them. CDR1 and CDR2 (germline): LNHDA, SQIVND (reference sequence). The CDR3 loop spans 14 amino acids.

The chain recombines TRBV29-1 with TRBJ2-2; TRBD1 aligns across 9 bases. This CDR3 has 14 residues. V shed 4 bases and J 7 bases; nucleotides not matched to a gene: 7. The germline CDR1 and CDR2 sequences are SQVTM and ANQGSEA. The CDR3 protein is CSVGGQGKNGELFF. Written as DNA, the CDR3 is TGCAGCGTTGGGGGACAGGGTAAAAACGGGGAGCTGTTTTTT.

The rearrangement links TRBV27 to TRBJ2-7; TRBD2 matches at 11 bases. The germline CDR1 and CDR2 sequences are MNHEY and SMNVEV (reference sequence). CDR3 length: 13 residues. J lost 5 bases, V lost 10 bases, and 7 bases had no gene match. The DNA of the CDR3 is TGTGCCAAGTCTAGCGGGGGGCACCACGAGCAGTACTTC. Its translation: CAKSSGGHHEQYF.

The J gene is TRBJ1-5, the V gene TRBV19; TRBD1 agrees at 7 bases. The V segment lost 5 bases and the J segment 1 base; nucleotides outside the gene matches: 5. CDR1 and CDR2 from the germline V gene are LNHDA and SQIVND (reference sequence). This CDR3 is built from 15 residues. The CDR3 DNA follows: TGTGCCAGTAGTCCCCGCAGGGGGAGCAATCAGCCCCAGCATTTT. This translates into CASSPRRGSNQPQHF.

The chain's CDR3 is CASSHPGQGLYEQYF. In DNA form, the CDR3 reads TGTGCCAGCTCCCATCCGGGACAGGGCCTCTACGAGCAGTACTTC. This sequence joins TRBV5-6 and TRBJ2-7; 9 bases fit TRBD1. J gave up 3 bases and V 7 bases, and 11 bases lay outside the gene matches. This CDR3 contains 15 residues. Germline values: CDR1 SGHDT, CDR2 YYEEEE.

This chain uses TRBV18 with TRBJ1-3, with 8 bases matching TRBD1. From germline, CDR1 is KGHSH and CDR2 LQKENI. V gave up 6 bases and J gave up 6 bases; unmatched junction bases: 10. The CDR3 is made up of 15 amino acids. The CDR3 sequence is CASSKGTGYTNTIYF. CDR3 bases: TGTGCCAGCTCGAAGGGGACAGGATATACAAACACCATATATTTT.

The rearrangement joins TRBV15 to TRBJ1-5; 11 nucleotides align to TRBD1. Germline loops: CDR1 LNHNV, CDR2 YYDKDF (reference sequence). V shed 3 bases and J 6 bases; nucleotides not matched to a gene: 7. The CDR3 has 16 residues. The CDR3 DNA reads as TGTGCCACCAGCAGGGGACAGGGGGTCTTCAGTCAGCCCCAGCATTTT. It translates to CATSRGQGVFSQPQHF.

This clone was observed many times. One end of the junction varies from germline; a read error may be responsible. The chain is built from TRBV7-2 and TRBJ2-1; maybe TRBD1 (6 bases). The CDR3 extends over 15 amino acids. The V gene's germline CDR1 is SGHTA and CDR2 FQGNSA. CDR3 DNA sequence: TGTGCCAGCAGCATAGCAGGGGTAACCTACAATGAGCAGTTCTTC. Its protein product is CASSIAGVTYNEQFF.

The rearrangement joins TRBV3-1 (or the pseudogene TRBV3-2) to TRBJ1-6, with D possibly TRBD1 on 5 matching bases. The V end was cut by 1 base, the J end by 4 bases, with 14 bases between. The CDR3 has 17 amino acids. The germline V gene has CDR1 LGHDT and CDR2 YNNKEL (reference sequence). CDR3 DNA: TGTGCCAGCAGCCAAGCAGGGCATCGGGAGTATAATTCACCCCTCCACTTT. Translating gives CASSQAGHREYNSPLHF.

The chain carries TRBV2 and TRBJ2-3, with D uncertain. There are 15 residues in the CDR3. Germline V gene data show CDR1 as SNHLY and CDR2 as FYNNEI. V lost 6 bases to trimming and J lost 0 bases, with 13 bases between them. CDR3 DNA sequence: TGTGCCAGCAGCCTCGGTCGAATAAGCACAGATACGCAGTATTTT. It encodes CASSLGRISTDTQYF.

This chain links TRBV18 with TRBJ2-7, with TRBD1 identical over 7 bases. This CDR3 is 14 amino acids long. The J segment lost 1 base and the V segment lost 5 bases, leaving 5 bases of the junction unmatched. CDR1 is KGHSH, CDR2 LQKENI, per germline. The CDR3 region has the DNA TGTGCCAGCTCATGGACAGGTGTTTCCTACGAGCAGTACTTC. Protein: CASSWTGVSYEQYF.

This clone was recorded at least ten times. This CDR3 is CASSMATSGGAYEQFF. CDR3 coding DNA: TGTGCCAGTAGTATGGCCACTAGCGGGGGGGCGTATGAGCAGTTCTTC. V gene TRBV19 combines with J gene TRBJ2-1; 13 positions match TRBD2. Germline CDR1 LNHDA, CDR2 SQIVND (reference sequence). J was trimmed by 8 bases and V by 3 bases; bases with no gene match: 7. CDR3 size: 16 residues.

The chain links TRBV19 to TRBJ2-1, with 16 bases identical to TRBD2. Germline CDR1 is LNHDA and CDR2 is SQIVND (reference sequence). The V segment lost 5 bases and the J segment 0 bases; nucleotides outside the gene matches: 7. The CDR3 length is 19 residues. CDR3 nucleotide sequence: TGTGCCAGTAGTTCCCCGGGACTAGCGGGGGGGGCCTCCTACAATGAGCAGTTCTTC. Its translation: CASSSPGLAGGASYNEQFF.

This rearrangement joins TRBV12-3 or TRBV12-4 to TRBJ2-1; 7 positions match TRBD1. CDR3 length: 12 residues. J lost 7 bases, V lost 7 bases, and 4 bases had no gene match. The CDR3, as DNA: TGTGCCAGCACCCAGACAGGGAATGAGCAGTTCTTC. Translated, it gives CASTQTGNEQFF.

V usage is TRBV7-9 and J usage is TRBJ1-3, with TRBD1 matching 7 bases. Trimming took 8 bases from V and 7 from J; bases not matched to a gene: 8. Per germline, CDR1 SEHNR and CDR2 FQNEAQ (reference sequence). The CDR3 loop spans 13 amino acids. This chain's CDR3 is CASPEGADNTIYF. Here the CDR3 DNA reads TGTGCCAGCCCTGAGGGGGCGGATAACACCATATATTTT. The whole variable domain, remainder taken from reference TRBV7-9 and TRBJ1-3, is DTGVSQNPRHKITKRGQNVTFRCDPISEHNRLYWYRQTLGQGPEFLTYFQNEAQLEKSRLLSDRFSAERPKGSFSTLEIQRTEQGDSAMYLCASPEGADNTIYFGEGSWLTVV.